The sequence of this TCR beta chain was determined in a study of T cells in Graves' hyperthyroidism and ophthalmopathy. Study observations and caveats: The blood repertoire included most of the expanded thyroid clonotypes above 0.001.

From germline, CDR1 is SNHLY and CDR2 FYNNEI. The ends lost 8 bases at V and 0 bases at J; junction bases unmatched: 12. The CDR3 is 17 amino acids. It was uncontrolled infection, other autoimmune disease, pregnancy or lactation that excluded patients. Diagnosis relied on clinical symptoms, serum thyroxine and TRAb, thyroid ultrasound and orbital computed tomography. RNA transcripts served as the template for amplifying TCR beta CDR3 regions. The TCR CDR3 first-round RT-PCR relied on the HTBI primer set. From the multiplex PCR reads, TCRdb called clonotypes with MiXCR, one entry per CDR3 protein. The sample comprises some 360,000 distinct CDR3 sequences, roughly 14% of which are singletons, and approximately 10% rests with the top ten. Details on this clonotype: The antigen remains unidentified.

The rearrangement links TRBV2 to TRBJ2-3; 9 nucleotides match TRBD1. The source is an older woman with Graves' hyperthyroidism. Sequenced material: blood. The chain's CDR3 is CASFAGQGRSSTDTQYF. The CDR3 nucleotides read TGTGCCAGCTTTGCGGGACAGGGACGGTCTAGCACAGATACGCAGTATTTT. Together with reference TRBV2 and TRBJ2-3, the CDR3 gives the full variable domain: EPEVTQTPSHQVTQMGQEVILRCVPISNHLYFYWYRQILGQKVEFLVSFYNNEISEKSEIFDDQFSVERPDGSNFTLKIRSTKLEDSAMYFCASFAGQGRSSTDTQYFGPGTRLTVL.